The clone carrying this TCR beta chain was seen repeatedly, ten times or more. TCRdb fed the RACE reads into MiXCR, producing one record per CDR3 protein. The sample includes some 330,000 distinct CDR3 sequences, about 5.4% seen only once; the top ten take about 8.2%. This entry is derived from a study of human T cells and chemical hapten exposure. V shed 4 bases, J shed 2 bases, and the junction held 6 bases outside the gene matches. The CDR3 runs 15 residues. Germline V CDR1 and CDR2: LGHNA, YNFKEQ. Specified time point: pre-sensitization, week 0. Treatment: therapeutic diphenylcyclopropenone sensitization with weekly scalp DPC.

This receptor was taken from a woman aged 18-35 years with alopecia areata. Some clones in this sample may be carry-over from other donors' samples. V and J are TRBV4-2 and TRBJ2-3; 7 positions agree with TRBD1. Source: whole blood, taken in connection with sensitization to the hapten diphenylcyclopropenone (DPC). The CDR3 loop reads CASSPGGQATDTQYF. The CDR3 DNA follows: TGTGCCAGCAGCCCTGGAGGACAGGCCACAGATACGCAGTATTTT.